These T cell receptor beta chains were read from a single sample in a study of tumor and adjacent non-tumor tissue in lung cancer. Using its own MiXCR run on the multiplex PCR reads, TCRdb lists one record per CDR3 protein. The table includes 75,000 to 80,000 distinct CDR3 sequences, approximately 82% detected once. The sequenced material came from distant non-tumor lung tissue. These receptors came from an older man with non-small cell lung cancer. Each CDR3 is given with its conserved first and last residue. Each record gives: J gene, V gene, D gene, clone size, CDR3 DNA, CDR3 protein. A D gene is named only where the DNA matches it firmly. Where a row states a size, it is once, few, many or the class of an expanded clone; other rows omit it.

TRBJ2-7 | TRBV11-2 | - | - | TGTGCCAGCAGCGGGGAAAGCATAAACTACGAGCAGTACTTC | CASSGESINYEQYF
TRBJ2-1 | TRBV6-6 | TRBD2 | - | TGTGCCAGCAGTTATGCCGGGATTAGCGGGGGGGAGCAGTTCTTC | CASSYAGISGGEQFF
TRBJ2-2 | TRBV6-5 | TRBD2 | - | TGTGCCAGCAATTATTCCGGACTAGCGGGAGGATACACCGGGGGGCTGTTTTTT | CASNYSGLAGGYTGGLFF
TRBJ2-3 | TRBV4-3 | TRBD2 | - | TGCGCCAGCAACCATTTAGCGGGAGAGACAGATACGCAGTATTTT | CASNHLAGETDTQYF
TRBJ1-3 | TRBV5-1 | - | - | TGCGCCAGCACACAGGACTTCTCTGGAAACACCATATATTTT | CASTQDFSGNTIYF
TRBJ2-1 | TRBV10-3 | - | - | TGTGCCACGGGGAGAGGAGATTACAATATGCAGTTCTTC | CATGRGDYNMQFF
TRBJ1-6 | TRBV7-9 | - | - | TGTGCCAACAGCTTAGAAGGGGGCTATAATTCACCCCTCCACTTT | CANSLEGGYNSPLHF
TRBJ1-3 | TRBV12-3/TRBV12-4 | TRBD1 | few | TGTGCAAGCAGTAGTCCCAGGACAGGGATCGGCTCTGGAAACACCATATATTTT | CASSSPRTGIGSGNTIYF
TRBJ2-1 | TRBV6-2/TRBV6-3 | TRBD2 | many | TGTGCCAGCAGGCCGGGGGGTAGCTCCTACAATGAGCAGTTCTTC | CASRPGGSSYNEQFF
TRBJ1-6 | TRBV6-5 | - | - | TGTGCCAGCATTATAGCCGGGACGGAGGTTTATTCACCCCTCCACTTT | CASIIAGTEVYSPLHF
TRBJ2-4 | TRBV12-3/TRBV12-4 | - | - | TGTGCCAGCAGTTCAACAGACAGCTCATCAAACATTGAGTACTTC | CASSSTDSSSNIEYF
TRBJ2-5 | TRBV6-5 | - | - | TGTGCTAGCAGTTACCAGGGCCACGGGGAGACCCAGCACTTC | CASSYQGHGETQHF
TRBJ2-2 | TRBV6-1 | - | - | TGTACCAGCATTGGGGCGCCCGGGGAGCTGTTTTTT | CTSIGAPGELFF
TRBJ1-2 | TRBV29-1 | - | - | TGCAGGGTTGTCCCCTATCAATCCTCGGGAGAAGATGCCTACACTTTC | CRVVPYQSSGEDAYTF
TRBJ2-2 | TRBV13 | - | - | TGTGCGAGCAGCGGAGGTCCCGGGGAGCTGTTTTTT | CASSGGPGELFF
TRBJ2-3 | TRBV20-1 | - | few | TGCAGTGCTGGAAACAAGGGCCCGACAGATACGCAGTATTTT | CSAGNKGPTDTQYF
TRBJ1-6 | TRBV11-3 | - | - | TGTGCTAGCAACTCCCTTCCGGGAAAAGAAGGATCACCCCTCCACTTT | CASNSLPGKEGSPLHF
TRBJ2-3 | TRBV4-2 | TRBD1 | - | TGTGCCAGCAGCCAAGAATTATCGAGACAGGGGAGAGATACGCAGTATTTT | CASSQELSRQGRDTQYF
TRBJ1-1 | TRBV11-3 | TRBD1 | once | TGTGCCATCAGTTTAGGGGGCTTGTTGGGAACTGAAGCTTTCTTT | CAISLGGLLGTEAFF
TRBJ1-5 | TRBV20-1 | - | - | TGCAGTGCTCACATACCCGGGAACTATCAGCCCCAGCATTTT | CSAHIPGNYQPQHF
TRBJ2-7 | TRBV18 | - | once | TGTGCCAGCTCACCATTAGCAGGCGGCGCGGGGGAGCAGTACTTC | CASSPLAGGAGEQYF
TRBJ1-1 | TRBV6-5 | - | - | TGTGCCAGCAGAGGACATTTGAACACTGAAGCTTTCTTT | CASRGHLNTEAFF
TRBJ1-2 | TRBV12-3/TRBV12-4 | TRBD1 | once | TGTGCCAGCAGGGCCGGGACAGACCACTATGACTACACCTTC | CASRAGTDHYDYTF
TRBJ1-3 | TRBV12-3/TRBV12-4 | TRBD1 | few | TGTGCCAGCAGTCGTCCCGGGACAGGGATCGACTCTGGAAATACCATATATTTC | CASSRPGTGIDSGNTIYF
TRBJ2-7 | TRBV12-3/TRBV12-4 | TRBD2 | medium-sized | TGTGCCAGCAGTTCCACTAGCGGGAGGCCCTACGAGCAGTACTTC | CASSSTSGRPYEQYF
TRBJ1-2 | TRBV29-1 | - | - | TGCAGCGCTCCCCAGACGGTAGCCTATGGCTACACCTTC | CSAPQTVAYGYTF
TRBJ2-1 | TRBV6-1 | - | - | TGTGCCAGCACAGGGGGGAGCTCCTTCAGTGAGCAGTTCTTC | CASTGGSSFSEQFF
TRBJ2-1 | TRBV4-1 | TRBD2 | - | TGCACCAACAACCATCCGGGACTAGCGGGGGGGTCAGGTAATAATGAGCAGTTCTTC | CTNNHPGLAGGSGNNEQFF
TRBJ2-2 | TRBV6-1 | TRBD2 | - | TGTGCCAGCAACAGTAAGCTAGCGGCGAACACCGGGGAACTGTTTTTT | CASNSKLAANTGELFF
TRBJ1-1 | TRBV5-5 | TRBD1 | once | TGTGCCAGCGGCAGGACAGGCGTGAACGCTGAAGCTTTCTTT | CASGRTGVNAEAFF
TRBJ2-3 | TRBV20-1 | TRBD2 | - | TGCAGTGCTCCACTAGCGGGAGGGCCGATTACGAATTATTTT | CSAPLAGGPITNYF
TRBJ1-6 | TRBV4-1 | - | - | TGCATCAGCAGCCTCTTCGGGTTCACCCTCCACTTT | CISSLFGFTLHF
TRBJ2-7 | TRBV20-1 | - | - | TGCAGTGCTAAGTACAGGGAGCTCGATCAGTACTTC | CSAKYRELDQYF
TRBJ2-3 | TRBV11-2 | - | many | TGTGCCAGCAGCCTCCCCAGCCGGAGTGCCTCGACGCTCCCAGATACGCAGTATTTT | CASSLPSRSASTLPDTQYF
TRBJ1-1 | TRBV11-3 | TRBD1 | - | TGTGCCATTAGCTTCCGGGACAGAACCCTGAAAACTGAAGATTTATTT | CAISFRDRTLKTEDLF
TRBJ2-2 | TRBV5-1 | TRBD1 | - | TGCGCCAGCAGTTCGGGACAGGGGATCGGGGAGCTGTTTTTT | CASSSGQGIGELFF
TRBJ2-2 | TRBV6-5 | - | - | TGTGCCAGTAGTTACTGGGGCACAGGGAAGCTGTTTTTT | CASSYWGTGKLFF
TRBJ2-7 | TRBV13 | TRBD2 | many | TGTGCCAGCAGCATGGGACTAGCGGGGATATCCTACGAGCAGTACTTC | CASSMGLAGISYEQYF
TRBJ2-7 | TRBV20-1 | - | once | TGCAGTGTTTACCTCGATCAACAGGGCCTCTCCTACGAGCAGTACTTC | CSVYLDQQGLSYEQYF
TRBJ2-5 | TRBV11-2 | - | - | TGTGCCAGCTGCCCGGGAACAGATGGGCAAGAGACCCAGTACTTC | CASCPGTDGQETQYF
TRBJ1-2 | TRBV5-1 | TRBD1 | - | TGCGCCAGCAGCTTAGCAGGGGGTGAAAACTATGGCTACACCTTC | CASSLAGGENYGYTF
TRBJ1-5 | TRBV12-3/TRBV12-4 | TRBD1 | - | TGTGACAGCAGTTTAGGGACAGGGGACAATCGGCCCCAGCATTTT | CDSSLGTGDNRPQHF
TRBJ2-1 | TRBV10-3 | - | - | TGTGCCATCAGGCCTAGCAGGATCAATGAGCAGTTCTTC | CAIRPSRINEQFF
TRBJ2-5 | TRBV5-6 | - | - | TGTGCTAGCAGCCGTTCCATTACCGACAGAGTAGGGACCCGGTACTTC | CASSRSITDRVGTRYF
TRBJ2-6 | TRBV5-4 | - | - | TGTGCCAGCAGCCGTCCGGGACACCTCATCTCTGAGGTCAACGTCCTGACTTTC | CASSRPGHLISEVNVLTF
TRBJ2-1 | TRBV29-1 | TRBD2 | - | TGTAGGGTTGCCGGGACTAGCGGGAGCAATGAGCAGTTCTTC | CRVAGTSGSNEQFF
TRBJ2-1 | TRBV6-5 | TRBD2 | - | TGTGCCAGCAGTTACAGGGCTAGCGGGGGCAGTGAGCAGTTCTTC | CASSYRASGGSEQFF
TRBJ2-2 | TRBV5-4 | TRBD1 | - | TGTGCCAGCAGCTCAGAGACAGGGGAGCTGTATTTT | CASSSETGELYF
TRBJ1-6 | TRBV12-3/TRBV12-4 | - | - | TGTGCCGGCAGTTTGGGGGGTCCTCTTAATTCACCCCTCCACTTT | CAGSLGGPLNSPLHF